This T cell receptor (beta chain) was observed in a study of cytomegalovirus exposure and HLA in healthy donors. This CDR3 comprises 14 residues. CDR1 is SEHNR and CDR2 is FQNEAQ in the germline V gene (reference sequence). The V end lost 1 base, the J end lost 6 bases, and 12 bases lay between the germline ends. The PCR was carried out with 60 Vbeta primers and 13 Jbeta primers. Profiled with immunoSEQ multiplex PCR; TCRdb holds only in-frame clones, not every one. This repertoire shows some 150,000 clones, roughly 81% found once; its top ten account for less than 15%. V is TRBV7-9 and J is TRBJ1-1; tentatively, D is TRBD1 (6 bases). The source is a woman between 45 and 60 years old in good health and CMV-seronegative. Specimen: PBMCs. The CDR3 loop is CASSLGGGRPEAFF. In DNA form, the CDR3 reads TGTGCCAGCAGCTTAGGGGGGGGCCGGCCTGAAGCTTTCTTT. Together with reference TRBV7-9 and TRBJ1-1, the CDR3 gives the full variable domain: DTGVSQNPRHKITKRGQNVTFRCDPISEHNRLYWYRQTLGQGPEFLTYFQNEAQLEKSRLLSDRFSAERPKGSFSTLEIQRTEQGDSAMYLCASSLGGGRPEAFFGQGTRLTVV.